This TCR beta chain was recorded in a study of regulatory T cells in long-lasting Graves disease. Time point described: newly diagnosed GD, antithyroid drugs for less than 3 months. Extracted RNA from PBMCs served as the source of the TCR library. This clonotype has at least ten counts. The antigen is undetermined. Findings and caveats of the study: Whereas new patients shared 966 public clonotypes, persistent patients shared more, at 2,500 to 3,500.

Through Arm-PCR of CDR3 regions and iRepertoire HTBI primers, TCR beta libraries were built. One entry per CDR3 protein results from TCRdb running MiXCR on the multiplex PCR reads. Here the sample spans about 330,000 distinct CDR3 sequences, 15% to 20% being singletons. Trimming at V came to 0 bases and at J to 3 bases, leaving 11 bases not matched to a gene. The CDR3 contains 19 residues. In germline, CDR1 is LGHDT, CDR2 YNNKEL (reference sequence). These data were likewise used in another study, on T cells in Graves' hyperthyroidism and ophthalmopathy. As that study records: Model predictions of ophthalmopathy came a median about 6.3 months before onset.

The sample in question was peripheral blood mononuclear cells (PBMCs), obtained at new diagnosis, from a patient treated with antithyroid drugs. The receptor was isolated from a woman aged 18-35 years with Graves disease. The genes are TRBV3-1 and TRBJ2-3; 11 bases map to TRBD2. Here the CDR3 reads CASSQDLVGLAGGTDTQYF. The CDR3, as DNA: TGTGCCAGCAGCCAAGATCTTGTTGGACTAGCGGGTGGTACAGATACGCAGTATTTT.